What follows are 9 T cell receptor beta chains derived from one specimen sequenced in a study of CXCR3-negative and CXCR3-positive naive CD8 T cells. Study-wide points: Greater hydrophobicity was found in TRB CDR3s of CXCR3-positive naive cells than of CXCR3-negative naive cells.

These TCRs are of unknown antigen specificity. UMI-labeled 5' RACE TRB cDNA libraries were prepared from the cells. From the 5' RACE reads, TCRdb lists one entry per CDR3 protein and no DNA. Recorded for this sample: 150,000 or so distinct CDR3 sequences. The material sequenced was naive CXCR3+ CD8+ T cells from blood. Indicated subset: CD45RO-CCR7+CD27+CD95- naive CD8+ T cells expressing CXCR3 (TNR3+). The source is a human donor in good health. Some clones in this sample may be carry-over from other donors' samples.

The chain links TRBV12-3 or TRBV12-4 to TRBJ2-1. This CDR3 region has 13 residues. This CDR3 is CASSFAGYNEQFF.

V usage is TRBV6-5 and J usage is TRBJ1-1; there is no DNA to check the TCRdb D call of TRBD1. The CDR3 is 15 amino acids. Germline V lookup: CDR1 MNHEY, CDR2 SVGAGI. CDR3 sequence: CASSYLFTGMAEAFF.

This rearrangement joins TRBV20-1 to TRBJ2-2. The CDR3 totals 12 residues. In germline, CDR1 is DFQATT, CDR2 SNEGSKA (reference sequence). The CDR3 sequence: CSGFLSTGELFF.

This chain uses TRBV10-2 with TRBJ1-6; TCRdb returns TRBD1, unconfirmable since there is no DNA. Germline V lookup: CDR1 WSHSY, CDR2 SAAADI. CDR3 size: 14 residues. The CDR3 sequence: CASKPETGGSPLHF.

The V and J genes are TRBV20-1 and TRBJ2-7; TCRdb's D call of TRBD2 is untestable without DNA. CDR3 length: 14 residues. Germline values: CDR1 DFQATT, CDR2 SNEGSKA (reference sequence). The CDR3 reads CSASPGTPLYEQYF.

V gene TRBV7-6 combines with J gene TRBJ2-1; TCRdb indicates TRBD2, and absent DNA this call remains unverified. This CDR3 spans 18 amino acids. Germline loops: CDR1 SGHVS, CDR2 FNYEAQ. The CDR3 here is CASSLVPGLAGPTYEQFF.

V gene TRBV5-4 combines with J gene TRBJ1-2. CDR3 length: 14 residues. Germline loops: CDR1 SGHNT, CDR2 YYREEE (reference sequence). The CDR3 here is CASSLAARNYGYTF.

The chain joins TRBV20-1 to TRBJ1-6; TCRdb gives TRBD1 as the D gene, but with no DNA this cannot be confirmed. This CDR3 comprises 15 residues. Germline assignment: CDR1 DFQATT and CDR2 SNEGSKA (reference sequence). CDR3 region: CSASHSGRYNSPLHF.

V is TRBV12-3 or TRBV12-4 and J is TRBJ1-2. The CDR3 sequence is 13 residues long. This chain's CDR3 is CASGQELSYGYTF.